The rows below give T cell receptor beta chains drawn from one sample of a study of glioma-infiltrating T cells after dendritic cell vaccination. Generated by immunoSEQ multiplex PCR, the TCRdb table keeps only in-frame clones and is missing some. The data contain roughly 100,000 clones, about four fifths of them seen just once; the ten biggest clones take up approximately 12%. This specimen was blood, taken before dendritic cell vaccination. These receptors were obtained from a human donor with glioblastoma. The CDR3 runs from the conserved cysteine through the conserved F or W. Fields, in order: J gene, D gene, clone size, V gene, CDR3 protein, CDR3 DNA. D genes are given only for firm matches. Some rows mark clone size as missing; the rest say once, few, many or name a class of expanded clone.

TRBJ1-1 . . TRBV10-3 CAISDEEYTEAFF TGTGCCATCAGTGACGAGGAGTACACTGAAGCTTTCTTT
TRBJ1-3 TRBD1 many TRBV2 CASRQQGTGNTIYF TGTGCCAGCAGGCAACAGGGGACTGGAAACACCATATATTTT
TRBJ1-3 . few TRBV25-1 CASSHELSGNTIYF TGTGCCAGCAGCCACGAGCTCTCTGGAAACACCATATATTTT
TRBJ1-2 TRBD1 . TRBV9 CASSLGLGQAYSDGYTF TGTGCCAGCAGCCTCGGTCTGGGACAGGCTTATTCTGATGGCTACACCTTC
TRBJ1-5 . . TRBV18 CASSRTPGVGSNQPQHF TGTGCCAGCTCCCGTACGCCAGGGGTCGGAAGCAATCAGCCCCAGCATTTT
TRBJ1-1 . once TRBV30 CAWSVGAGNTEAFF TGTGCCTGGAGTGTGGGGGCAGGGAACACTGAAGCTTTCTTT
TRBJ1-1 . . TRBV7-2 CASSLVRLMNTEAFF TGTGCCAGCAGCTTAGTAAGACTGATGAACACTGAAGCTTTCTTT
TRBJ2-2 TRBD1 . TRBV7-7 CASSSRQGVGTGELFF TGTGCTAGCAGCAGTAGACAGGGCGTTGGAACCGGGGAGCTGTTTTTT
TRBJ2-5 . . TRBV5-1 CASSLVLETQYF TGCGCCAGCAGCCTCGTTCTAGAGACCCAGTACTTC
TRBJ2-1 TRBD2 . TRBV11-3 CASSLGAGAPYNEQFF TGTGCCAGCAGCTTAGGAGCGGGGGCTCCCTACAATGAGCAGTTCTTC
TRBJ2-1 . few TRBV30 CAWSVQWGVYNEQFF TGTGCCTGGAGTGTACAATGGGGGGTGTACAATGAGCAGTTCTTC
TRBJ1-2 . . TRBV30 CAWSVPRGSNYGYTF TGTGCCTGGAGTGTACCGCGGGGGAGTAACTATGGCTACACCTTC
TRBJ2-5 TRBD2 . TRBV10-2 CASSQRVAGGKETQYF TGCGCCAGCAGCCAGAGAGTAGCGGGGGGAAAAGAGACCCAGTACTTC
TRBJ1-6 TRBD1 . TRBV7-9 CASSTTRDSDSPLHF TGTGCCAGCAGCACAACCCGGGACAGTGATTCACCCCTCCACTTT
TRBJ1-4 . few TRBV2 CASSWEGLREKLFF TGTGCCAGCAGTTGGGAGGGGCTCAGGGAAAAACTGTTTTTT
TRBJ2-2 . . TRBV9 CASSPRVLNTGELFF TGTGCTAGCAGCCCCAGGGTCCTGAACACCGGGGAGCTGTTTTTT
TRBJ1-4 . . TRBV19 CASSSDRAANEKLFF TGTGCCAGTAGTTCGGACAGAGCTGCTAATGAAAAACTGTTTTTT
TRBJ1-4 . . TRBV7-2 CASSHGLAGSNEKLFF TGTGCCAGCAGCCACGGACTGGCGGGGAGTAATGAAAAACTGTTTTTT
TRBJ1-5 . once TRBV21-1 CASSPRTGCMEPQHF TGTGCCAGCAGCCCCCGGACAGGGTGTATGGAGCCCCAGCATTTT
TRBJ2-7 TRBD2 . TRBV7-2 CASSRLAGTYEQYF TGTGCCAGCAGCCGACTAGCGGGGACGTACGAGCAGTACTTC
TRBJ2-1 . . TRBV9 CASSVGGREQFF TGTGCCAGCAGCGTAGGGGGCCGAGAGCAGTTCTTC
TRBJ2-7 TRBD1 . TRBV19 CASSKDRAYEQYF TGTGCCAGTAGTAAGGACAGGGCTTACGAGCAGTACTTC
TRBJ2-1 . few TRBV10-3 CAISSISDEQFF TGTGCCATCAGCTCAATTAGCGATGAGCAGTTCTTC
TRBJ2-1 . . TRBV5-4 CASSSGLENEQFF TGTGCCAGCAGCTCTGGGTTGGAGAATGAGCAGTTCTTC